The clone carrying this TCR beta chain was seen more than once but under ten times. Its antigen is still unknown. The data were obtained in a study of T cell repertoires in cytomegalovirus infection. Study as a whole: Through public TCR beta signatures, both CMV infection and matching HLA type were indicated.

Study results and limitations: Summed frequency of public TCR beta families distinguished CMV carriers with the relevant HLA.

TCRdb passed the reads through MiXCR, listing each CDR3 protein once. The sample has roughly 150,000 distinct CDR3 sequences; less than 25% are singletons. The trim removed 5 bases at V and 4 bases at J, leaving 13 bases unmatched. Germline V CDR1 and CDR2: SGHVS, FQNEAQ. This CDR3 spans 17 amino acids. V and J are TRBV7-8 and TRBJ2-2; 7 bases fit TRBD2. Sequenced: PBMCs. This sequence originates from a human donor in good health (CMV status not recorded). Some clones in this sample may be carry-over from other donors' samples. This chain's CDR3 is CASSKAGSGKVTGELFF. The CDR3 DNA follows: TGTGCCAGCAGCAAAGCGGGGAGCGGGAAGGTCACCGGGGAGCTGTTTTTT.